The entry below gives a single T cell receptor (beta chain) sequence along with its context. Its antigen is unknown. Per-base quality was not reported, and no clone a single base away is much larger than it. TCRbeta CDR3 regions were amplified from genomic DNA using the immunoSEQ Assay, a bias-controlled multiplex PCR. Per the source publication's procedure: Within the assay, amplification of reference gene primers was used to estimate how many nucleated cells each sample contained. Sequence reads were collapsed and filtered to measure the absolute abundance of every unique TCRbeta CDR3 rearrangement. For each sample, productive Simpson clonality was calculated by taking the square root of Simpson's diversity index across productive rearrangements. The table comes from immuneACCESS by way of TCRdb, which keeps in-frame sequences with V and J called. Part of the clones is missing from these tables; in studies checked, under half for an unresolved V gene and the rest for unknown reasons. That table furnishes V, J and clone size, whereas the DNA furnished D and trimming. The sample has fewer than 250,000 clones on record, roughly 90% of them singletons. About 15% of the sample lies in the top ten.

These data belong to a study of blood T cell repertoires in COVID-19 (TCRdb year 2020). Describing the broader study: Samples from collaborators originated in the United States, Italy and Spain and spanned both the acute and convalescent phases of COVID-19. The prospective study material was composed of cDNA or gDNA derived from T cells, B-cell-depleted T cells, or PBMCs. The dataset comprised deeply sampled blood TCRbeta repertoires from subjects exposed to, actively infected with, or recovered from COVID-19. A freely available public database, intended as a resource for researchers studying the immune response to SARS-CoV-2, is where the repertoires were released. The samples were drawn from the first 160 participants of the ongoing ImmuneRACE study and from over 950 subjects provided by 6 global collaborators. A de-identified subject ID, COVID-19 status, age in years and sex were almost always included in the sample metadata. HLA class I and class II types, where available, came from metadata supplied by the sample provider rather than from assay-based typing. The study at large found these results: How much clinical and demographic metadata was included differed by source and by participant, and the metadata was provided uncurated.

In the prospective study, participants were about 18 to 89 years old, resided in about two dozen geographic areas of the United States, and were enrolled through a virtual design. To assign participants to cohorts, the prospective study relied on clinical history that participants themselves reported in a screening survey and a study questionnaire. Exposed participants were defined as having been in contact with someone with a PCR-confirmed or clinician-diagnosed COVID-19 case within 2 weeks of study entry. In the prospective study, whole blood, serum and a nasopharyngeal or oropharyngeal swab were collected from each participant by mobile phlebotomists. Participants in the prospective study had the option to provide additional blood draws and questionnaires over an approximately 2-month period. Before DNA extraction, blood samples from the prospective study were shipped at room temperature or frozen.

For this chain, trimming is 5 bases at the V end and 2 bases at the J end, and the number of junction bases without a gene match is 3. The CDR3 starts with the cysteine, ends with the phenylalanine, and has 13 residues. Only CDR3 DNA is held: 39 bases, read in frame from base 1. From a lookup of the germline V gene, CDR1 and CDR2 are MNHEY and SVGEGT. Recombination connected TRBV6-2 or TRBV6-3 to TRBJ2-7, and TRBD2 aligns with 7 junction nucleotides. Input material: PBMCs or T cells enriched from blood (not recorded which). The clonotype comes from a man under 40 who had been exposed to COVID-19. The DNA is as follows: TGTGCCAGCAGTCCCGGGGGGACCTACGAGCAGTACTTC. It translates as CASSPGGTYEQYF.